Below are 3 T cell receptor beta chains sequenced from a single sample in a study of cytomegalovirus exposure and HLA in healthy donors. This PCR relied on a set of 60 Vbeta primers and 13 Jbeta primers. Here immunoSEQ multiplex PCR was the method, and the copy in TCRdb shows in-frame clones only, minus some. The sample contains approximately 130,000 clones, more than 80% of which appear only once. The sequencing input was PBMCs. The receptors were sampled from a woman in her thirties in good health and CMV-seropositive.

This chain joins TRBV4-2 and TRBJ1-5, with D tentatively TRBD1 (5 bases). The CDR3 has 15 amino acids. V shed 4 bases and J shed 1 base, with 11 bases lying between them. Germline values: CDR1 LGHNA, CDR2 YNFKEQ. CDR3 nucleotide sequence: TGTGCCAGCAGCCCTCAGGGTGGGAGCAATCAGCCCCAGCATTTT. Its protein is CASSPQGGSNQPQHF.

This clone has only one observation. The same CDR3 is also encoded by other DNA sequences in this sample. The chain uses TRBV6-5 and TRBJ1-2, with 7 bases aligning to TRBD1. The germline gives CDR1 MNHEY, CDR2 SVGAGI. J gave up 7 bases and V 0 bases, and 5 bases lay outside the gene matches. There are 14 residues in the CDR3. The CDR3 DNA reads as TGTGCCAGCAGTTACTCAGAGGGGGCGGGTGGCTACACCTTC. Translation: CASSYSEGAGGYTF.

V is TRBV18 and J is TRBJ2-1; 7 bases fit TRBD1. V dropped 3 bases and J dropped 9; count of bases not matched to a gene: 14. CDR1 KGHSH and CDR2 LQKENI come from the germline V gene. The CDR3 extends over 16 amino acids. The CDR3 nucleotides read TGTGCCAGCTCACCTAACAGGGGAAGGGAGTCAAGTGAGCAGTTCTTC. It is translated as CASSPNRGRESSEQFF.